The 18 T cell receptor beta chains presented below share a single source sample, sequenced in a study of cytomegalovirus exposure and HLA in healthy donors. PCR involved 60 Vbeta and 13 Jbeta primers. Only in-frame clones appear in the TCRdb table, and some are missing; sequencing was by immunoSEQ multiplex PCR. The table includes tens of thousands of clones, roughly 79% detected once. Sequenced input: PBMCs. These receptors all come from a man aged 45-65 years in good health and CMV-seronegative.

V gene TRBV6-5 combines with J gene TRBJ1-3; a weak D match, TRBD1 (6 bases). Between the trimmed V and J ends, which lost 2 bases and 4 bases, there was a span of 15 bases. Germline CDR1 is MNHEY and CDR2 is SVGAGI. CDR3 length equals 16 residues. This CDR3 is CASSYDGGGPGNTIYF. CDR3 nucleotide sequence: TGTGCCAGCAGTTACGATGGCGGGGGGCCGGGAAACACCATATATTTT.

V is TRBV4-1 and J is TRBJ2-2; 14 bases line up with TRBD2. Trimming cost V 4 bases and J 7 bases; bases outside gene matches: 5. The CDR3 covers 16 residues. Germline CDR1 and CDR2: MGHRA and YSYEKL. CDR3: CASSPTSGGALGELFF. The DNA for the CDR3 is TGCGCCAGCAGCCCGACTAGCGGGGGGGCCCTCGGGGAGCTGTTTTTT.

Turning to this clone: This likely stems from a read error, as it lies one base from a far larger clone. The chain combines TRBV7-6 with TRBJ2-7; 16 nucleotides agree with TRBD2. The CDR3 consists of 17 residues. Germline loops: CDR1 SGHVS, CDR2 FNYEAQ. CDR3 coding DNA: TGTTCCAGCAGCCAGGGGACTAGCGGGGGGGCCCGGTACGAGCAGTACTTC. Protein: CSSSQGTSGGARYEQYF.

The DNA of the CDR3 is TGCGCCAGCAGCCATGCCTCGGACAGGGGGATTAACATTCAGTACTTC. Protein sequence: CASSHASDRGINIQYF. The chain links TRBV4-1 to TRBJ2-4; 10 bases are a match to TRBD1. V gave up 3 bases and J gave up 7 bases; unmatched junction bases: 9. The germline V gene has CDR1 MGHRA and CDR2 YSYEKL. This CDR3 has 16 amino acids.

The chain couples TRBV19 to TRBJ2-1; TRBD1 might be the D (5 bases). Trimming pared 8 bases from V and 13 bases from J, leaving 18 bases between. CDR1 is LNHDA, CDR2 SQIVND, per germline (reference sequence). The CDR3 spans 12 residues. The CDR3 region is CASPQGKRIQFF. In DNA, the CDR3 is TGTGCCAGTCCCCAGGGAAAAAGGATACAGTTCTTC.

The chain joins TRBV28 to TRBJ1-2; a possible D gene is TRBD1 (5 bases). Germline lookup yields CDR1 MDHEN and CDR2 SYDVKM. With 10 bases removed from V and 4 bases from J, the gap between germline ends came to 16 bases. The CDR3 length is 13 residues. The CDR3, as DNA: TGTGCCACACGACAGACCACTCTCTATGGCTACACCTTC. As protein: CATRQTTLYGYTF.

The V and J genes are TRBV10-2 and TRBJ2-3, with TRBD1 as a possible D gene (6 bases). Germline CDR1 is WSHSY and CDR2 is SAAADI. The CDR3 extends over 19 amino acids. V was trimmed by 4 bases and J by 6 bases, leaving 29 bases between them. The CDR3 is CASSVPDYPGTGSTDTQYF. The CDR3 nucleotides read TGCGCCAGCAGTGTACCAGACTACCCGGGAACAGGGTCTACGGATACGCAGTATTTT.

The CDR3 region has the DNA TGTGCCAGCACTTTGGGAGTGGAGGGGTTTTGGGGAAATTCACCCCTCCACTTT. Its protein is CASTLGVEGFWGNSPLHF. The genes are TRBV2 and TRBJ1-6, with D perhaps TRBD1 (5 bases). The germline gives CDR1 SNHLY, CDR2 FYNNEI. The CDR3 is 18 amino acids. V was trimmed by 7 bases and J by 7 bases, leaving 26 bases between them.

This clone was seen just once. The chain links TRBV7-2 to TRBJ2-3; TRBD2 agrees at 10 bases. V was clipped by 0 bases and J by 7 bases; unmatched bases: 16. The CDR3 consists of 19 residues. Looked up from germline, CDR1 is SGHTA and CDR2 is FQGNSA. CDR3 DNA: TGTGCCAGCAGCTTAGCGGGGCGGCTAGCGGGGGCCCCGGGACATACGCAGTATTTT. Protein sequence: CASSLAGRLAGAPGHTQYF.

J is TRBJ2-4 and V is TRBV9; D is possibly TRBD1 (6 bases). CDR3 length: 13 amino acids. Trimming left V 5 bases short and J 7 bases short, with 13 bases between. Germline assignment: CDR1 SGDLS and CDR2 YYNGEE. The DNA of the CDR3 is TGTGCCAGCAGTTCCCCAGGACAGAACATTCAGTACTTC. Protein product: CASSSPGQNIQYF.

This chain links TRBV20-1 with TRBJ2-7, with 7 bases identical to TRBD2. Per germline, CDR1 DFQATT and CDR2 SNEGSKA (reference sequence). The CDR3 spans 11 residues. V shed 3 bases, J shed 7 bases, and the junction held 3 bases outside the gene matches. The CDR3 region is CSASRAGEQYF. Written as DNA, the CDR3 is TGCAGTGCTAGCAGAGCGGGAGAGCAGTACTTC.

The chain employs TRBV4-2 and TRBJ1-2; D call uncertain. V was shortened by 0 bases and J by 5 bases, with 13 bases between the two germline ends. The CDR3 totals 15 residues. CDR1 LGHNA and CDR2 YNFKEQ come from the germline V gene. The CDR3, as DNA: TGTGCCAGCAGCCAAGAAGAATTGAACCAGTATGGCTACACCTTC. Amino acid sequence: CASSQEELNQYGYTF.

This sequence joins TRBV11-2 and TRBJ1-1, with D uncertain. Trimming took off 3 bases at V and 8 bases at J, with 7 bases between the two ends. The germline gives CDR1 SGHAT, CDR2 FQNNGV. CDR3 size: 11 residues. CDR3 bases: TGTGCCAGCAGCTTCGGCAGGGAAGCTTTCTTT. Its translation is CASSFGREAFF. The entire variable domain, with the rest obtained from reference TRBV11-2 and TRBJ1-1, is as follows: EAGVAQSPRYKIIEKRQSVAFWCNPISGHATLYWYQQILGQGPKLLIQFQNNGVVDDSQLPKDRFSAERLKGVDSTLKIQPAKLEDSAVYLCASSFGREAFFGQGTRLTVV.

The table lists this clone with a count of one. J is TRBJ1-5 and V is TRBV19; 7 positions agree with TRBD1. The ends lost 3 bases at V and 3 bases at J; junction bases unmatched: 5. CDR1 is LNHDA and CDR2 is SQIVND in the germline V gene (reference sequence). The CDR3 runs to 15 residues. Here the CDR3 DNA reads TGTGCCAGTAGTATGAAGGGGGCAACCAATCAGCCCCAGCATTTT. Encoded protein: CASSMKGATNQPQHF. Full variable domain (remainder filled in from reference TRBV19 and TRBJ1-5): DGGITQSPKYLFRKEGQNVTLSCEQNLNHDAMYWYRQDPGQGLRLIYYSQIVNDFQKGDIAEGYSVSREKKESFPLTVTSAQKNPTAFYLCASSMKGATNQPQHFGDGTRLSIL.

The gene calls are TRBV5-1 and TRBJ2-2; D gene unclear. The CDR3 is made up of 11 amino acids. The V end was cut by 4 bases, the J end by 7 bases, with 5 bases between. CDR1 SGHRS and CDR2 YFSETQ come from the germline V gene. DNA for the CDR3: TGCGCCAGCAGCGCCAGCGGGGAGCTGTTTTTT. It codes for CASSASGELFF.

This chain connects TRBV4-1 to TRBJ2-7; TRBD1 aligns across 8 bases. V dropped 1 base and J dropped 2; count of bases not matched to a gene: 13. The CDR3 consists of 18 residues. Germline V gene data show CDR1 as MGHRA and CDR2 as YSYEKL. The DNA for the CDR3 is TGCGCCAGCAGCCAAGTTCAATTGCGACAGGGGAAGGCCTACGAGCAGTACTTC. As protein: CASSQVQLRQGKAYEQYF.

The chain employs TRBV10-3 and TRBJ2-7; 9 bases map to TRBD2. Germline-derived CDR1 and CDR2 are ENHRY and SYGVKD. The CDR3 length is 11 residues. After removal of 9 bases from V and 4 bases from J, the junction contained 1 base not matched to a gene. The CDR3 nucleotides read TGTGCCATGAGCGGGGGGTACGAGCAGTACTTC. This gives the protein CAMSGGYEQYF.

This clone showed up just once. The gene calls are TRBV6-5 and TRBJ1-2, with 9 bases matching TRBD1. This CDR3 spans 14 amino acids. Germline values: CDR1 MNHEY, CDR2 SVGAGI. V lost 2 bases and J lost 4; bases outside the gene matches: 2. The CDR3 protein is CASSYTGQGYGYTF. CDR3 nucleotides: TGTGCCAGCAGTTACACGGGACAGGGCTATGGCTACACCTTC.